This is a list of T cell receptor beta chains from one sample in a study of blood T cell repertoires in COVID-19. The method was immunoSEQ multiplex PCR; TCRdb's version includes in-frame clones alone and lacks a portion of them. The sample shows roughly 200,000 clones, about 88% of them seen only once. Sequenced sample: peripheral blood. The receptors were gathered from a woman aged 80 or over with acute or convalescent COVID-19. The CDR3 runs from the conserved cysteine through the conserved F or W. D genes are given only for firm matches. Clone size is given for some rows only: seen once, a few or many times, or a class if the clone is expanded.

. TRBJ2-1 TRBV9 TRBD2 16 CASSAQPSGGWGEQFF TGTGCCAGCAGCGCTCAACCTAGCGGGGGGTGGGGTGAGCAGTTCTTC
. TRBJ2-2 TRBV19 . 18 CASSIGRPGLMNTGELFF TGTGCCAGTAGTATTGGACGGCCGGGACTGATGAACACCGGGGAGCTGTTTTTT
. TRBJ2-1 TRBV7-9 TRBD2 16 CASTLSFLAGFGEQFF TGTGCCAGCACCCTTAGTTTTCTAGCGGGATTTGGTGAGCAGTTCTTC
. TRBJ2-5 TRBV29-1 TRBD1 12 CSVRRGQETQYF TGCAGCGTACGCAGGGGGCAAGAGACCCAGTACTTC
. TRBJ1-1 TRBV6-5 TRBD1 15 CASSHGQGGNTEAFF TGTGCCAGCAGCCACGGACAGGGGGGAAACACTGAAGCTTTCTTT
once TRBJ1-3 TRBV28 . 15 CASSSPGISGNTIYF TGTGCCAGCAGTTCCCCAGGGATCTCTGGAAACACCATATATTTT
. TRBJ2-3 TRBV5-8 . 15 CASSFFRTAGDTQYF TGTGCCAGCAGCTTCTTTAGGACAGCTGGTGATACGCAGTATTTT
. TRBJ1-4 TRBV4-2 . 16 CASSQGPGEGREKLFF TGTGCCAGCAGCCAAGGCCCCGGGGAGGGGCGGGAAAAACTGTTTTTT
. TRBJ1-5 TRBV28 . 14 CASSVIETHKPQHF TGTGCCAGCAGTGTAATTGAAACTCATAAACCCCAGCATTTT
. TRBJ2-2 TRBV6-2/TRBV6-3 TRBD2 17 CASSYLNSGRPTGELFF TGTGCCAGCAGTTACTTAAATAGCGGGAGACCCACCGGGGAGCTGTTTTTT
once TRBJ2-1 TRBV4-3 . 13 CASSQVVGREQFF TGCGCCAGCAGCCAGGTTGTTGGGAGGGAGCAGTTCTTC
. TRBJ1-1 TRBV10-3 . 13 CATIKGEYTEAFF TGTGCCACCATAAAGGGGGAATACACTGAAGCTTTCTTT
few TRBJ2-1 TRBV18 . 15 CASSPERTSYNEQFF TGTGCCAGCTCACCAGAACGGACAAGCTACAATGAGCAGTTCTTC
. TRBJ2-2 TRBV5-1 . 15 CASSPGQANTGELFF TGCGCCAGCAGCCCCGGTCAGGCGAACACCGGGGAGCTGTTTTTT
. TRBJ1-5 TRBV18 . 14 CASSPTGNNQPQHF TGTGCCAGCTCGCCCACAGGGAACAATCAGCCCCAGCATTTT
. TRBJ2-2 TRBV18 . 14 CASSPPGVSGELFF TGTGCCAGCTCACCGCCGGGTGTATCCGGGGAGCTGTTTTTT
. TRBJ2-7 TRBV7-2 TRBD1 17 CASRKDGLTGHRYEQYF TGTGCCAGCCGAAAGGACGGGTTGACAGGGCATCGATACGAGCAGTACTTC
. TRBJ1-4 TRBV11-3 . 14 CASSPDRGNEKLFF TGTGCCAGCAGTCCTGACCGGGGGAATGAAAAACTGTTTTTT
. TRBJ2-1 TRBV5-4 TRBD2 17 CASSKSNSGRVYNEQFF TGTGCCAGCAGCAAAAGCAATAGCGGGAGAGTATACAATGAGCAGTTCTTC
. TRBJ2-7 TRBV18 . 12 CASSPEGYEQYF TGTGCCAGCTCACCCGAGGGCTACGAGCAGTACTTC
. TRBJ1-1 TRBV28 TRBD1 14 CGAKGGSKNTEAFF TGTGGCGCAAAAGGGGGCTCCAAGAACACTGAAGCTTTCTTT
. TRBJ2-5 TRBV9 TRBD2 15 CASSGRGRLQETQYF TGTGCCAGCAGCGGGCGCGGGAGGCTCCAAGAGACCCAGTACTTC
. TRBJ2-7 TRBV4-3 . 16 CASSQEVAERTYEQYF TGCGCCAGCAGCCAAGAAGTCGCAGAGCGGACCTACGAGCAGTACTTC
. TRBJ1-6 TRBV11-3 . 16 CASSFQQGPWGSPLHF TGTGCCAGCAGCTTCCAGCAGGGTCCCTGGGGTTCACCCCTCCACTTT
. TRBJ2-5 TRBV7-9 . 13 CASSLLGTETQYF TGTGCCAGCAGCTTACTAGGAACGGAGACCCAGTACTTC
. TRBJ2-7 TRBV7-2 . 11 CASSFSTEQYF TGTGCCAGCAGCTTCAGTACCGAGCAGTACTTC
. TRBJ2-7 TRBV2 TRBD2 15 CASSESGRIRNEQYF TGTGCCAGCAGTGAGAGCGGGAGGATCCGTAACGAGCAGTACTTC
. TRBJ1-5 TRBV5-5 . 15 CASSFGDGREQPQHF TGTGCCAGCAGCTTTGGAGACGGGAGGGAACAGCCCCAGCATTTT
. TRBJ2-7 TRBV9 TRBD1 15 CASSALGTGIYEQYF TGTGCCAGCAGCGCCCTCGGGACAGGGATCTACGAGCAGTACTTC
few TRBJ1-3 TRBV5-1 . 11 CATSSGNTIYF TGCGCCACCTCCTCTGGAAACACCATATATTTT
. TRBJ2-1 TRBV7-2 . 16 CASSLIPPVSYNEQFF TGTGCCAGCAGCTTAATTCCCCCCGTATCCTACAATGAGCAGTTCTTC
. TRBJ2-7 TRBV6-2/TRBV6-3 TRBD2 16 CASSAPGLAGGSVQYF TGTGCCAGCAGTGCCCCGGGACTAGCGGGAGGTTCCGTCCAGTACTTC